This T cell receptor (beta chain) was obtained from a study of breast tumors, draining lymph nodes, adjacent tissues (dated by TCRdb to 2016 to 2017). A note on the overall study: In breast cancer patients, the study compared the TCR beta repertoires of tumor, adjacent nontumor tissue and axillary lymph nodes. The study aimed to assess the relationships and possible T-cell exchange between tumor, surrounding tissue and draining lymph node repertoires in human breast cancer. Here is what the overall study found, with its caveats: Tumors showed preferential V and J gene usage, and their T-cell repertoire diversity fell below that of lymph nodes yet above that of nontumor tissue. A scenario in which most tumor T cells derive from the lymph node and then expand within tumor tissue was judged to be consistent with the data. The conclusion that tumor T cells originate in lymph nodes was presented as consistent with a hypothesis rather than as directly demonstrated. The similarity between tumor and nontumor tissue repertoires was significantly greater in luminal-like breast cancer than in basal-like breast cancer.

For sequencing, an Illumina HiSeq 2000 was employed. TCR beta chain libraries were generated through multiplex PCR amplification. High-throughput sequencing was used to analyze the amplified TCR beta chain products. Through fastp at Q25 and MiXCR, TCRdb rebuilt clones from the public reads, retaining in-frame beta chains. Rows with one shared CDR3 protein collapse into an entry with the most common genes and DNA. Recorded for this sample are under 45,000 distinct CDR3 sequences; 36% of them occurred a single time. Of the sample, 9.5% to 13% is held by the ten largest clones. This clonotype was observed at least ten times. Its recognized antigen is unknown. No much larger clone exists at a distance of one base, and base qualities are not known. The CDR3 measures 13 amino acids from cysteine to phenylalanine. Only the CDR3 DNA stays, 39 bases, in frame from base 1. The germline V gene provides CDR1 MNHEY and CDR2 SVGEGT. V is cut by 5 bases and J by 7 bases, and the space between the germline ends is 13 bases.

Input material: breast tumor tissue. The receptor was isolated from a female donor with breast cancer. Some clones in this sample may be carry-over from other donors' samples. The V and J genes are TRBV6-2 or TRBV6-3 and TRBJ2-3; perhaps TRBD2 is the D gene, with 6 bases matching. The nucleotide sequence reads TGTGCCAGCAGTATAGGTAGCGGAAATACGCAGTATTTT. The encoded protein is CASSIGSGNTQYF.